This T cell receptor beta chain comes out of a study of T cells after yellow fever vaccination. CDR1 and CDR2 (germline): DFQATT, SNEGSKA (reference sequence). The ends were cut back, 7 bases at V and 11 bases at J, with 15 bases in the middle. The CDR3 length is 11 residues. TCRdb independently ran MiXCR on the 5' RACE reads; one entry per CDR3 protein. The sample carries some 350,000 distinct CDR3 sequences, 3% to 4.5% recorded once. Findings and limits, study-wide: Weaker in magnitude, the secondary response showed a faster peak on day 5 versus 15.

This clonotype was recorded a few times. The antigen is not known. The chain recombines TRBV20-1 with TRBJ2-1; possibly TRBD1 for D (6 bases). The sequence was collected from a man in his late teens or twenties who received the YFV17D yellow fever vaccine. The sequencing here drew on PBMCs, taken 5 days after the yellow fever booster vaccination. CDR3 in amino acids: CSGPDRPKQFF. Written as DNA, the CDR3 is TGCAGTGGCCCAGACAGGCCGAAGCAGTTCTTC.